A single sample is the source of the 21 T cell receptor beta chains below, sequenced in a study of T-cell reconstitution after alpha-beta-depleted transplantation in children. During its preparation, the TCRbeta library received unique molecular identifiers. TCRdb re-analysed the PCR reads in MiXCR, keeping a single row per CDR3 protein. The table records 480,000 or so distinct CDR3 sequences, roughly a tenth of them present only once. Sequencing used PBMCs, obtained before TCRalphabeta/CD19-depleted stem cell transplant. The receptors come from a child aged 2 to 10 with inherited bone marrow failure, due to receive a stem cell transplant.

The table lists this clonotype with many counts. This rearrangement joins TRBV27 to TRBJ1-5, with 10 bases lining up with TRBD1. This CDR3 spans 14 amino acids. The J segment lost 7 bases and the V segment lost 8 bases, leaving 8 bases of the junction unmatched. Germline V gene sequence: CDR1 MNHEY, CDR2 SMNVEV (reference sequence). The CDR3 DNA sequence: TGTGCCAGCGCCAGACAGGGGGCCGGGCAGCCCCAGCATTTT. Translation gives CASARQGAGQPQHF.

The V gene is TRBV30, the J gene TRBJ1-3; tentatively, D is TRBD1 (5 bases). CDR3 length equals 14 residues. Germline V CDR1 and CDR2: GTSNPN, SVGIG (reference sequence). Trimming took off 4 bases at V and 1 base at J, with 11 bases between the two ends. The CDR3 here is CAWTGRESGNTIYF. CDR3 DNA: TGTGCCTGGACGGGCAGGGAGTCTGGAAACACCATATATTTT.

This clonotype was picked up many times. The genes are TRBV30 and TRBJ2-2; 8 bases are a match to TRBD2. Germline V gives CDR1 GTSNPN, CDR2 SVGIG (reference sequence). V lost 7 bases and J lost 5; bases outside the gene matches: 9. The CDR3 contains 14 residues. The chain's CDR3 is CAYTGTSLTGELFF. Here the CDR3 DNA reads TGTGCCTACACCGGGACTAGTCTTACCGGGGAGCTGTTTTTT.

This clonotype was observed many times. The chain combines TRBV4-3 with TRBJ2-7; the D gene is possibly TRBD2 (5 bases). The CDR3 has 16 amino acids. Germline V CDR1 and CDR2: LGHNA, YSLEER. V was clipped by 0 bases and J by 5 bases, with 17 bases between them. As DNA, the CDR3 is TGCGCCAGCAGCCAAGAAGCGAGGGCCTTCAGCGACGAGCAGTACTTC. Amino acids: CASSQEARAFSDEQYF.

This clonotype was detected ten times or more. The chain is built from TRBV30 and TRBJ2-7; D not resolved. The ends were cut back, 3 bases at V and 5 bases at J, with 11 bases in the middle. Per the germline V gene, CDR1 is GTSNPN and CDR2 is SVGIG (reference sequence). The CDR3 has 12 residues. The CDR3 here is CAWRGSADEQYF. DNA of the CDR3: TGTGCCTGGAGAGGTTCTGCCGACGAGCAGTACTTC.

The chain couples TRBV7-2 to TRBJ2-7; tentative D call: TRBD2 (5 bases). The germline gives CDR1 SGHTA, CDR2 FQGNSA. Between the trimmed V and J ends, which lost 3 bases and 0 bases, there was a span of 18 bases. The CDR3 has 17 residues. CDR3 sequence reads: CASSFGLYPRSSYEQYF. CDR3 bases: TGTGCCAGCAGCTTTGGACTCTACCCTAGAAGCTCCTACGAGCAGTACTTC.

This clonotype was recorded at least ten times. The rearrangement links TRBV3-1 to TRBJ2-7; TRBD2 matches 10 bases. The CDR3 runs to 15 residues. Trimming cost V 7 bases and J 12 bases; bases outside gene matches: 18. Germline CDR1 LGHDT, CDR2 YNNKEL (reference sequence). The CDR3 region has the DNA TGTGCCAGCATCCCCCCTCTAGCGGGGGCCCCATTGTTGTACTTC. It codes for CASIPPLAGAPLLYF.

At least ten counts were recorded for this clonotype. The chain's CDR3 is CASSQDSPYEQYF. Written as DNA, the CDR3 is TGCGCCAGCAGCCAAGATTCCCCCTACGAGCAGTACTTC. V gene TRBV4-3 combines with J gene TRBJ2-7, with D unresolved. Per the germline V gene, CDR1 is LGHNA and CDR2 is YSLEER. V dropped 0 bases and J dropped 2 bases, with 5 bases sitting between them. This CDR3 comprises 13 residues.

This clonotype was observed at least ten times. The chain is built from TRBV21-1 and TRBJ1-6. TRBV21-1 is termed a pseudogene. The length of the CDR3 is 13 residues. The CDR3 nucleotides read TGTGCCAGCAGCAAAGTGGCCCGTTCACCCCTCCACTTT. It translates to CASSKVARSPLHF.

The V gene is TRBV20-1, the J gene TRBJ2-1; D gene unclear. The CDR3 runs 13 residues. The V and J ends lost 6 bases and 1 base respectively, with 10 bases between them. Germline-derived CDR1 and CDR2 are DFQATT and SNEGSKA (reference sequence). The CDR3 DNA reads TGCAGTGCCGCGGCGGATTCCTACAATGAGCAGTTCTTC. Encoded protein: CSAAADSYNEQFF.

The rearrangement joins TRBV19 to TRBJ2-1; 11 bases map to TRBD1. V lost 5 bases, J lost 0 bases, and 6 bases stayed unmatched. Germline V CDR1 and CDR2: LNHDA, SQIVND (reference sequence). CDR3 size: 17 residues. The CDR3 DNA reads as TGTGCCAGTAGTCGACCCGGACAGGGGGCCTCCTACAATGAGCAGTTCTTC. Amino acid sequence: CASSRPGQGASYNEQFF.

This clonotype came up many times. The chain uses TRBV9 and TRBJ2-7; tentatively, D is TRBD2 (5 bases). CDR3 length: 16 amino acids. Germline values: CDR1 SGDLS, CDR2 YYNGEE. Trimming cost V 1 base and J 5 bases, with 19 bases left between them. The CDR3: CASSVSGNPSNHEQYF. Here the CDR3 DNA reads TGTGCCAGCAGCGTATCCGGGAACCCTTCTAACCACGAGCAGTACTTC.

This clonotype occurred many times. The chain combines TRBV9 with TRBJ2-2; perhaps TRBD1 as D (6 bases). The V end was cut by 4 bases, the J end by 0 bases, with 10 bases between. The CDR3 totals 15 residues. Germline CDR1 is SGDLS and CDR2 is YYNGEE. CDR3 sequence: CASSPRDTNTGELFF. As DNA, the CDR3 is TGTGCCAGCAGCCCCCGGGACACGAACACCGGGGAGCTGTTTTTT. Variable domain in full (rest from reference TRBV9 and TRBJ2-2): DSGVTQTPKHLITATGQRVTLRCSPRSGDLSVYWYQQSLDQGLQFLIQYYNGEERAKGNILERFSAQQFPDLHSELNLSSLELGDSALYFCASSPRDTNTGELFFGEGSRLTVL.

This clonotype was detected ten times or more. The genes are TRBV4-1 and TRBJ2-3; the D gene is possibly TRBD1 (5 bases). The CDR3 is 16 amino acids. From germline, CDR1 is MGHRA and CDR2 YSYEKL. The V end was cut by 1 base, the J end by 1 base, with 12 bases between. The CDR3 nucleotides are TGCGCCAGCAGCCAAGGTGTTGTACAGGGCACAGATACGCAGTATTTT. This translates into CASSQGVVQGTDTQYF.

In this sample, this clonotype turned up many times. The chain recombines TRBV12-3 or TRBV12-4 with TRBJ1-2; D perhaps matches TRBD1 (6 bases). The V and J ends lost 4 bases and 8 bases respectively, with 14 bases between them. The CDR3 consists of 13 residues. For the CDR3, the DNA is TGTGCCAGCAGTTCCAGGGGTATGAAAGGCTACACCTTC. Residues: CASSSRGMKGYTF.

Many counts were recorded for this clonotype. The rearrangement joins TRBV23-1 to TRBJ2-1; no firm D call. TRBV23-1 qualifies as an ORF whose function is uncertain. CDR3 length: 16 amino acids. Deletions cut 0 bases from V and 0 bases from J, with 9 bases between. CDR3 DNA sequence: TGCGCCAGCAGTCAATCCGGCGAAAGCTCCTACAATGAGCAGTTCTTC. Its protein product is CASSQSGESSYNEQFF.

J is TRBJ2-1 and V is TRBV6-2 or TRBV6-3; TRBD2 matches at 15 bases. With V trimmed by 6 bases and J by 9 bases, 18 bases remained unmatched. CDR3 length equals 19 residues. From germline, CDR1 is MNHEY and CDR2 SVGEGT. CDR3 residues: CASSPMEGTSGRLWGEQFF. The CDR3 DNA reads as TGTGCCAGCAGCCCTATGGAGGGGACTAGCGGGAGGCTTTGGGGTGAGCAGTTCTTC.

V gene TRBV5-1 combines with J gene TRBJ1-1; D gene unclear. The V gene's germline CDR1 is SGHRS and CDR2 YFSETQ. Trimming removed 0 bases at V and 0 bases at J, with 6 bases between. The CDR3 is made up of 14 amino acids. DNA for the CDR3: TGCGCCAGCAGCTTGGACACCATGAACACTGAAGCTTTCTTT. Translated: CASSLDTMNTEAFF.

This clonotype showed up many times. The CDR3 sequence: CSALQGAREQYF. The CDR3 nucleotides read TGCAGTGCCCTACAGGGGGCAAGAGAGCAGTACTTC. The chain links TRBV20-1 to TRBJ2-7; 9 nucleotides match TRBD1. The CDR3 is 12 residues long. Losses at the gene ends were 6 bases for V and 7 bases for J; bases not matched to a gene: 7. The germline CDR1 and CDR2 sequences are DFQATT and SNEGSKA (reference sequence).

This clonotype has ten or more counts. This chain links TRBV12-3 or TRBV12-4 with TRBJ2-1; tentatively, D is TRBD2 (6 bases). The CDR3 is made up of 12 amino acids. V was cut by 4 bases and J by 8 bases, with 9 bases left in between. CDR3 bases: TGTGCCAGCAGTTCGGGACTCCATGAGCAGTTCTTC. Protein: CASSSGLHEQFF.

This CDR3 is CASSSWTTSYEQYF. DNA of the CDR3: TGTGCCAGCAGCTCGTGGACTACCTCCTACGAGCAGTACTTC. The V gene is TRBV7-2, the J gene TRBJ2-7; tentative D call: TRBD2 (6 bases). This CDR3 has 14 amino acids. Trimming left V 4 bases short and J 0 bases short, with 10 bases between. Germline CDR1 and CDR2: SGHTA and FQGNSA.